One sample yielded the 21 T cell receptor beta chains listed below, sequenced in a study of T cell responses to AZD1222 COVID-19 vaccine. Sequencing used immunoSEQ multiplex PCR; TCRdb keeps in-frame clones, though not all of them. The table has some 150,000 clones, around 94% seen once; the top ten hold less than 3%. Sample: peripheral blood, taken on day 0 of AZD1222 vaccination. The receptors stem from an adult in good health.

This chain uses TRBV12-5 with TRBJ1-5; TRBD1 matches at 8 bases. The CDR3 sequence is 17 residues long. The V gene's germline CDR1 is LGHNT and CDR2 FRNRAP. J lost 0 bases, V lost 1 base, and 5 bases had no gene match. In DNA form, the CDR3 reads TGTGCTAGTGGTTTGGGACAGGGGTCGTATAGCAATCAGCCCCAGCATTTT. This gives the protein CASGLGQGSYSNQPQHF.

The chain is built from TRBV6-4 and TRBJ1-1; 9 bases are a match to TRBD1. CDR1 is MRHNA, CDR2 SNTAGT, per germline. This CDR3 is built from 18 residues. V was pared by 0 bases and J by 1 base, with 9 bases of the junction left unmatched. The CDR3 DNA sequence: TGTGCCAGCAGTGACTCCCCCATACAGGGGGCCCGGAACACTGAAGCTTTCTTT. It is translated as CASSDSPIQGARNTEAFF.

This clone was counted a single time. The chain couples TRBV6-5 to TRBJ1-5; 8 bases are a match to TRBD1. Germline V lookup: CDR1 MNHEY, CDR2 SVGAGI. V dropped 5 bases and J dropped 5; count of bases not matched to a gene: 5. This CDR3 contains 14 residues. This CDR3 is CASSRYRGDQPQHF. The CDR3 DNA is TGTGCCAGCAGTCGGTACAGGGGGGATCAGCCCCAGCATTTT.

The chain recombines TRBV14 with TRBJ1-1; D not certain. CDR3 length: 19 residues. The V gene lost 2 bases and the J gene lost 4 bases, with 26 bases spanning the gap. Germline CDR1 reads SGHDN; CDR2 reads FVKESK. The CDR3 protein is CASSQNPLGSLLRGTEAFF. The DNA of the CDR3 is TGTGCCAGCAGCCAAAATCCCCTGGGTTCCCTTCTGCGGGGCACTGAAGCTTTCTTT. Full variable domain (rest looked up from reference TRBV14 and TRBJ1-1): EAGVTQFPSHSVIEKGQTVTLRCDPISGHDNLYWYRRVMGKEIKFLLHFVKESKQDESGMPNNRFLAERTGGTYSTLKVQPAELEDSGVYFCASSQNPLGSLLRGTEAFFGQGTRLTVV.

This clone was seen once. The rearrangement joins TRBV6-1 to TRBJ1-5; D possibly corresponds to TRBD1 (5 bases). The V end was cut by 2 bases, the J end by 5 bases, with 19 bases between. The CDR3 has 17 amino acids. Per germline, CDR1 MNHNS and CDR2 SASEGT. CDR3 region: CASSENLGRAYYQPQHF. CDR3 sequence (DNA): TGTGCCAGCAGTGAAAACTTGGGCAGGGCGTATTATCAGCCCCAGCATTTT.

This clone was found once. The chain is built from TRBV27 and TRBJ1-4; D is perhaps TRBD1 (5 bases). Germline V gene data show CDR1 as MNHEY and CDR2 as SMNVEV (reference sequence). This CDR3 region has 17 residues. V was clipped by 3 bases and J by 8 bases, with 22 bases between them. Written as DNA, the CDR3 is TGTGCCAGCAGTTTTTCTGTGGGACGCGGGCGAGACGAAAAACTGTTTTTT. Translating it yields CASSFSVGRGRDEKLFF.

The V and J genes are TRBV10-1 and TRBJ2-7, with 13 bases lining up with TRBD2. CDR1 is WNHNN and CDR2 is SYGVQD in the germline V gene (reference sequence). V shed 5 bases and J 0 bases; nucleotides not matched to a gene: 1. CDR3 length: 15 amino acids. DNA of the CDR3: TGCGCCAGCAGTCGGACTAGCGGGAGCTCCTACGAGCAGTACTTC. Protein product: CASSRTSGSSYEQYF.

The chain couples TRBV18 to TRBJ2-3; a weak D match, TRBD1 (6 bases). With 3 bases removed from V and 5 bases from J, the gap between germline ends came to 9 bases. CDR3 size: 13 residues. Germline values: CDR1 KGHSH, CDR2 LQKENI. Written as DNA, the CDR3 is TGTGCCAGCTCACCTCCGACAGGAGATACGCAGTATTTT. Residues: CASSPPTGDTQYF. The full variable domain, its missing parts supplied by reference TRBV18 and TRBJ2-3, is NAGVMQNPRHLVRRRGQEARLRCSPMKGHSHVYWYRQLPEEGLKFMVYLQKENIIDESGMPKERFSAEFPKEGPSILRIQQVVRGDSAAYFCASSPPTGDTQYFGPGTRLTVL.

The chain recombines TRBV3-1 (or the pseudogene TRBV3-2) with TRBJ2-1, with unresolved D. The germline V gene has CDR1 LGHDT and CDR2 YNNKEL (reference sequence). V gave up 2 bases and J gave up 0 bases, with 8 bases separating them. This CDR3 spans 15 amino acids. CDR3 sequence: CASSQRRNSYNEQFF. Written as DNA, the CDR3 is TGTGCCAGCAGCCAACGGCGGAACTCCTACAATGAGCAGTTCTTC.

The CDR3 DNA reads as TGTGCCATCAGTGAGGCCGGGACAGGGGGCTCCTATGGCTACACCTTC. This codes for CAISEAGTGGSYGYTF. The V gene is TRBV10-3, the J gene TRBJ1-2; 12 nucleotides align to TRBD1. The V segment lost 2 bases and the J segment 4 bases; nucleotides outside the gene matches: 5. The V gene's germline CDR1 is ENHRY and CDR2 SYGVKD. This CDR3 is built from 16 residues.

The J gene is TRBJ1-6, the V gene TRBV6-5; D is possibly TRBD1 (6 bases). The CDR3 is made up of 14 amino acids. V was trimmed by 6 bases and J by 6 bases, leaving 12 bases between them. Germline V lookup: CDR1 MNHEY, CDR2 SVGAGI. This CDR3 reads CASSPGTSNSPLHF. In DNA, the CDR3 is TGTGCCAGCAGCCCCGGGACAAGTAATTCACCCCTCCACTTT.

The chain is built from TRBV7-6 and TRBJ1-1; D unclear. The CDR3 is 13 amino acids. V lost 1 base, J lost 1 base, and 4 bases lay in between. CDR1 and CDR2 from the germline V gene are SGHVS and FNYEAQ. This chain's CDR3 is CASSLGENTEAFF. In DNA form, the CDR3 reads TGTGCCAGCAGCTTAGGAGAGAACACTGAAGCTTTCTTT.

The chain couples TRBV5-1 to TRBJ1-3; 10 bases fit TRBD1. The ends lost 3 bases at V and 3 bases at J; junction bases unmatched: 12. This CDR3 is built from 18 residues. The V gene's germline CDR1 is SGHRS and CDR2 YFSETQ. CDR3 region: CASSWRGMDRGIGNTIYF. CDR3 DNA: TGCGCCAGCAGCTGGAGGGGAATGGACAGGGGGATTGGAAACACCATATATTTT. Drawing the rest from reference TRBV5-1 and TRBJ1-3, the complete variable domain is KAGVTQTPRYLIKTRGQQVTLSCSPISGHRSVSWYQQTPGQGLQFLFEYFSETQRNKGNFPGRFSGRQFSNSRSEMNVSTLELGDSALYLCASSWRGMDRGIGNTIYFGEGSWLTVV.

This chain connects TRBV24-1 to TRBJ2-2, with D possibly matching TRBD2 (5 bases). Trimming took 9 bases from V and 6 from J, leaving 10 bases between them. The CDR3 totals 12 residues. In germline, CDR1 is KGHDR, CDR2 SFDVKD. This CDR3 is CATSTGSGELFF. CDR3 nucleotide sequence: TGTGCCACCTCGACGGGGTCCGGGGAGCTGTTTTTT.

The V call is TRBV5-1, the J call TRBJ1-1; D is perhaps TRBD1 (5 bases). Germline V CDR1 and CDR2: SGHRS, YFSETQ. This CDR3 is built from 13 residues. Trimming pared 4 bases from V and 6 bases from J, leaving 13 bases between. The CDR3 spells CASSLGGVSEAFF. CDR3 bases: TGCGCCAGCAGCCTTGGGGGGGTTTCTGAAGCTTTCTTT. The full variable domain, its missing parts supplied by reference TRBV5-1 and TRBJ1-1, is KAGVTQTPRYLIKTRGQQVTLSCSPISGHRSVSWYQQTPGQGLQFLFEYFSETQRNKGNFPGRFSGRQFSNSRSEMNVSTLELGDSALYLCASSLGGVSEAFFGQGTRLTVV.

The chain has TRBV7-9 and TRBJ1-1, with 10 bases lining up with TRBD1. V trimming: 7 bases; J trimming: 4 bases; junction bases outside the gene matches: 3. From germline, CDR1 is SEHNR and CDR2 FQNEAQ (reference sequence). CDR3 length: 13 residues. The CDR3 DNA follows: TGTGCCAGCACCCGGGACAGGGGCACTGAAGCTTTCTTT. It encodes CASTRDRGTEAFF.

V and J are TRBV25-1 and TRBJ2-3, with 9 bases fitting TRBD2. The V segment lost 8 bases and the J segment 6 bases; nucleotides outside the gene matches: 6. The CDR3 has 13 amino acids. CDR1 and CDR2 from the germline V gene are MGHDK and SYGVNS. The CDR3 reads CASVSGGGDTQYF. CDR3 coding DNA: TGTGCCAGCGTTAGCGGGGGCGGGGATACGCAGTATTTT.

The chain recombines TRBV29-1 with TRBJ1-1; D ambiguous. V was clipped by 4 bases and J by 1 base, with 13 bases between them. The CDR3 consists of 14 residues. The germline V gene has CDR1 SQVTM and CDR2 ANQGSEA. The CDR3 DNA sequence: TGCAGCGTTGGACTTGTTGCGCCGAACACTGAAGCTTTCTTT. The encoded protein is CSVGLVAPNTEAFF.

The table lists this clone with a count of one. This chain's CDR3 is CASSLSDRGPYNEQFF. The DNA of the CDR3 is TGTGCCAGCAGTTTATCGGACAGGGGGCCCTACAATGAGCAGTTCTTC. This rearrangement joins TRBV27 to TRBJ2-1; TRBD1 matches at 11 bases. V trimming: 0 bases; J trimming: 2 bases; junction bases outside the gene matches: 0. The CDR3 sequence is 16 residues long. CDR1 and CDR2 from the germline V gene are MNHEY and SMNVEV (reference sequence).

The rearrangement joins TRBV29-1 to TRBJ1-1, with D unresolved. The CDR3 sequence is 13 residues long. Trimming removed 6 bases from V and 3 bases from J, with 14 bases in between. The germline gives CDR1 SQVTM, CDR2 ANQGSEA. The CDR3 DNA is TGCAGCGTAGGACGGATCTTGGACACTGAAGCTTTCTTT. This codes for CSVGRILDTEAFF.

V usage is TRBV27 and J usage is TRBJ2-1; TRBD1 is a possible D gene (5 bases). With 5 bases removed from V and 7 bases from J, the gap between germline ends came to 24 bases. This CDR3 is built from 17 residues. Germline V CDR1 and CDR2: MNHEY, SMNVEV (reference sequence). The CDR3 is CASSPRVSRERVNEQFF. The CDR3 DNA follows: TGTGCCAGCAGTCCTCGGGTGTCCAGGGAACGGGTAAATGAGCAGTTCTTC.